The source of this TCR beta chain is a study of T-cell reconstitution after alpha-beta-depleted transplantation in children. Preparation of the TCRbeta library was carried out with unique molecular identifiers. One entry per CDR3 protein results from TCRdb running MiXCR on the PCR reads. Here the sample spans about 230,000 distinct CDR3 sequences, 9.7% being singletons. Germline CDR1 MGHDK, CDR2 SYGVNS. V dropped 3 bases and J dropped 8 bases, with 19 bases sitting between them. The CDR3 is 16 residues long. This clonotype was obtained from a human donor who donated a stem cell graft to a child with SCID. The sample was PBMCs from the stem cell graft donor, taken from the stem cell graft. The chain uses TRBV25-1 and TRBJ1-4, with D perhaps TRBD1 (6 bases). In DNA, the CDR3 is TGTGCCAGCAGTGATTGGGGGGCCGCAGCGACAGAAAAACTGTTTTTT. This encodes CASSDWGAAATEKLFF.